The following is a T cell receptor beta chain sequence with its context. Its matching antigen is unknown. Time point meaning: week 3, after first cycle of checkpoint inhibitor. Apart from a couple of fast progressors, RECIST 1.1 response was judged 12 weeks post-infusion. The table came from immunoSEQ multiplex PCR; TCRdb's copy has only in-frame clones and leaves some out. The data show fewer than 12,000 clones, with over 70% seen just once and roughly 6.9% held by the top ten. This specimen comes from a study of blood T cell dynamics during melanoma immunotherapy. Germline CDR1 MNHNS, CDR2 SASEGT. The CDR3 consists of 18 residues. The ends were cut back, 1 base at V and 5 bases at J, with 23 bases in the middle. Study findings and constraints: It remained unknown if the driving T cell clones were melanoma-specific.

The clonotype comes from a human donor with melanoma. The rearrangement links TRBV6-1 to TRBJ2-5; possible D gene TRBD2, 7 bases. The sample was blood, taken from a patient treated with checkpoint blockade. This chain's CDR3 is CASSEGGGALYSWETQYF. Written as DNA, the CDR3 is TGTGCCAGCAGTGAAGGTGGGGGGGCGCTGTATTCTTGGGAGACCCAGTACTTC.